The rows below give T cell receptor beta chains drawn from one sample of a study of CD8+ T cells in alopecia areata. Here immunoSEQ multiplex PCR was the method, and the copy in TCRdb shows in-frame clones only, minus some. The data show 90,000 to 150,000 clones, around 56% seen once. The sequences come from CD4+ T cells sorted from blood, collected at week 4, from a patient treated with tofacitinib. All receptors derive from a human donor with alopecia areata. The CDR3 runs from the conserved cysteine through the conserved F or W. The D gene is left open where the match is weak. Clone size, where shown, is once, few, many, or a class for clones that have expanded.

j_gene: TRBJ1-2
d_gene: TRBD1
v_gene: TRBV29-1
abundance: few
CDR3aa: CSGGQGGGYTF
CDR3nt: TGCAGCGGGGGACAGGGAGGAGGCTACACCTTC

j_gene: TRBJ2-7
d_gene: NA
v_gene: TRBV29-1
abundance: NA
CDR3aa: CSVDTNSYEQYF
CDR3nt: TGCAGCGTTGACACGAACTCCTACGAGCAGTACTTC

j_gene: TRBJ1-5
d_gene: NA
v_gene: TRBV30
abundance: few
CDR3aa: CAWSVKQGHQPQHF
CDR3nt: TGTGCCTGGAGTGTAAAACAGGGCCATCAGCCCCAGCATTTT

j_gene: TRBJ2-7
d_gene: TRBD1
v_gene: TRBV4-2
abundance: NA
CDR3aa: CASSQDRDSTYEQYF
CDR3nt: TGTGCCAGCAGCCAAGATCGGGACAGCACCTACGAGCAGTACTTC

j_gene: TRBJ2-7
d_gene: NA
v_gene: TRBV5-1
abundance: NA
CDR3aa: CASSLRQSSYEQYF
CDR3nt: TGCGCCAGCAGCTTAAGACAGAGCTCCTACGAGCAGTACTTC

j_gene: TRBJ2-3
d_gene: TRBD2
v_gene: TRBV7-2
abundance: NA
CDR3aa: CASSKDIAGGSTDTQYF
CDR3nt: TGTGCCAGCAGCAAAGACATAGCGGGGGGTAGCACAGATACGCAGTATTTT

j_gene: TRBJ2-2
d_gene: NA
v_gene: TRBV7-7
abundance: few
CDR3aa: CASRLGVDTGELFF
CDR3nt: TGTGCCAGCAGATTAGGAGTGGACACCGGGGAGCTGTTTTTT

j_gene: TRBJ1-2
d_gene: NA
v_gene: TRBV4-2
abundance: NA
CDR3aa: CASSPTGFGDYGYTF
CDR3nt: TGTGCCAGCAGCCCTACAGGGTTCGGAGACTATGGCTACACCTTC

j_gene: TRBJ2-3
d_gene: NA
v_gene: TRBV7-2
abundance: few
CDR3aa: CASSPLLADTQYF
CDR3nt: TGTGCCAGCAGCCCGTTATTGGCAGATACGCAGTATTTT

j_gene: TRBJ1-1
d_gene: TRBD1
v_gene: TRBV5-4
abundance: NA
CDR3aa: CASSSPTGTGGTEAFF
CDR3nt: TGTGCCAGCAGCAGCCCGACGGGGACAGGGGGCACTGAAGCTTTCTTT

j_gene: TRBJ1-2
d_gene: NA
v_gene: TRBV18
abundance: NA
CDR3aa: CASSYGRPGGYTF
CDR3nt: TGTGCCAGCTCATATGGACGACCAGGAGGCTACACCTTC

j_gene: TRBJ2-2
d_gene: NA
v_gene: TRBV29-1
abundance: few
CDR3aa: CSVVGGPGTGELFF
CDR3nt: TGCAGCGTTGTCGGGGGGCCGGGGACCGGGGAGCTGTTTTTT

j_gene: TRBJ1-5
d_gene: TRBD1
v_gene: TRBV30
abundance: NA
CDR3aa: CAWSENRGHQPQHF
CDR3nt: TGTGCCTGGAGCGAAAACAGGGGGCATCAGCCCCAGCATTTT

j_gene: TRBJ1-2
d_gene: NA
v_gene: TRBV18
abundance: NA
CDR3aa: CASSPGRTENGYTF
CDR3nt: TGTGCCAGCTCCCCAGGCCGAACAGAGAATGGCTACACCTTC

j_gene: TRBJ1-1
d_gene: NA
v_gene: TRBV5-4
abundance: few
CDR3aa: CASSLSGVRAYTEAFF
CDR3nt: TGTGCCAGCAGCTTGTCCGGGGTTAGGGCTTACACTGAAGCTTTCTTT

j_gene: TRBJ2-2
d_gene: TRBD2
v_gene: TRBV11-2
abundance: NA
CDR3aa: CASSLGTIRTGELFF
CDR3nt: TGTGCCAGCAGCCTCGGGACTATTCGCACCGGGGAGCTGTTTTTT

j_gene: TRBJ1-5
d_gene: NA
v_gene: TRBV27
abundance: NA
CDR3aa: CASSPKDNQPQHF
CDR3nt: TGTGCCAGCAGTCCAAAGGACAATCAGCCCCAGCATTTT

j_gene: TRBJ2-7
d_gene: NA
v_gene: TRBV6-6
abundance: few
CDR3aa: CASSIDGNYEQYF
CDR3nt: TGTGCCAGCAGCATAGACGGGAACTACGAGCAGTACTTC

j_gene: TRBJ1-1
d_gene: TRBD1
v_gene: TRBV29-1
abundance: NA
CDR3aa: CSVNRGLAAFF
CDR3nt: TGCAGCGTTAACAGGGGGTTGGCAGCTTTCTTT

j_gene: TRBJ2-3
d_gene: TRBD2
v_gene: TRBV29-1
abundance: NA
CDR3aa: CSVGLLAAGTDTQYF
CDR3nt: TGCAGCGTTGGACTACTAGCGGCGGGCACAGATACGCAGTATTTT

j_gene: TRBJ2-7
d_gene: TRBD1
v_gene: TRBV6-1
abundance: NA
CDR3aa: CASSERDSSYEQYF
CDR3nt: TGTGCCAGCAGTGAGAGGGACAGCTCCTACGAGCAGTACTTC

j_gene: TRBJ1-3
d_gene: NA
v_gene: TRBV30
abundance: few
CDR3aa: CACKKQSISGNTIYF
CDR3nt: TGTGCCTGCAAAAAACAGTCGATCTCTGGAAACACCATATATTTT

j_gene: TRBJ2-7
d_gene: TRBD2
v_gene: TRBV7-2
abundance: once
CDR3aa: CASSLGLAGDEQYF
CDR3nt: TGTGCCAGCAGCTTAGGTCTAGCGGGAGACGAGCAGTACTTC

j_gene: TRBJ2-3
d_gene: TRBD2
v_gene: TRBV27
abundance: few
CDR3aa: CASSLREGLTDTQYF
CDR3nt: TGTGCCAGCAGTTTACGGGAGGGCCTGACAGATACGCAGTATTTT

j_gene: TRBJ2-3
d_gene: NA
v_gene: TRBV28
abundance: NA
CDR3aa: CASSFGGTDTQYF
CDR3nt: TGTGCCAGCAGTTTCGGCGGAACAGATACGCAGTATTTT

j_gene: TRBJ2-1
d_gene: NA
v_gene: TRBV2
abundance: few
CDR3aa: CASSAYNEQFF
CDR3nt: TGTGCCAGCAGTGCCTACAATGAGCAGTTCTTC

j_gene: TRBJ1-3
d_gene: NA
v_gene: TRBV6-5
abundance: once
CDR3aa: CASRRGGNGNTIYF
CDR3nt: TGTGCCAGCAGAAGGGGTGGAAATGGAAACACCATATATTTT

j_gene: TRBJ2-3
d_gene: NA
v_gene: TRBV23-1
abundance: NA
CDR3aa: CASRADTSTDTQYF
CDR3nt: TGCGCCAGCAGAGCAGATACTAGCACAGATACGCAGTATTTT

j_gene: TRBJ2-1
d_gene: TRBD2
v_gene: TRBV18
abundance: few
CDR3aa: CASSPGLAGVSEQFF
CDR3nt: TGTGCCAGCTCACCGGGACTAGCGGGAGTTAGTGAGCAGTTCTTC

j_gene: TRBJ1-4
d_gene: NA
v_gene: TRBV30
abundance: once
CDR3aa: CAWTGATNEKLFF
CDR3nt: TGTGCCTGGACAGGGGCAACTAATGAAAAACTGTTTTTT

j_gene: TRBJ2-2
d_gene: NA
v_gene: TRBV29-1
abundance: few
CDR3aa: CSVAGVYTGELFF
CDR3nt: TGCAGCGTTGCTGGGGTATACACCGGGGAGCTGTTTTTT

j_gene: TRBJ2-5
d_gene: NA
v_gene: TRBV30
abundance: few
CDR3aa: CAWRPKPGLGKETQYF
CDR3nt: TGTGCCTGGAGGCCAAAACCGGGACTGGGGAAAGAGACCCAGTACTTC

j_gene: TRBJ2-1
d_gene: TRBD1
v_gene: TRBV5-6
abundance: NA
CDR3aa: CASSLRDRQFNEQFF
CDR3nt: TGTGCCAGCAGCCTCAGGGACAGACAATTCAATGAGCAGTTCTTC

j_gene: TRBJ1-3
d_gene: NA
v_gene: TRBV30
abundance: few
CDR3aa: CAWNTNLGNTIYF
CDR3nt: TGTGCCTGGAATACCAACCTGGGAAACACCATATATTTT

j_gene: TRBJ2-7
d_gene: TRBD1
v_gene: TRBV27
abundance: NA
CDR3aa: CASSRDRWTYEQYF
CDR3nt: TGTGCCAGCAGTCGGGACAGATGGACCTACGAGCAGTACTTC

j_gene: TRBJ2-6
d_gene: NA
v_gene: TRBV29-1
abundance: NA
CDR3aa: CSVVVSGANVLTF
CDR3nt: TGCAGCGTTGTTGTCTCTGGGGCCAACGTCCTGACTTTC

j_gene: TRBJ2-5
d_gene: NA
v_gene: TRBV7-6
abundance: NA
CDR3aa: CASSPRSTVVGGLSQYF
CDR3nt: TGTGCCAGCAGCCCCCGGAGTACCGTCGTGGGCGGGTTGAGCCAGTACTTC

j_gene: TRBJ1-5
d_gene: NA
v_gene: TRBV6-5
abundance: NA
CDR3aa: CASSSQGRGNQPQHF
CDR3nt: TGTGCCAGCAGTTCGCAGGGGAGAGGCAATCAGCCCCAGCATTTT

j_gene: TRBJ2-5
d_gene: NA
v_gene: TRBV29-1
abundance: NA
CDR3aa: CSVSGSQETQYF
CDR3nt: TGCAGCGTTTCTGGGAGTCAAGAGACCCAGTACTTC

j_gene: TRBJ1-2
d_gene: TRBD1
v_gene: TRBV9
abundance: NA
CDR3aa: CASSAATQGIYGYTF
CDR3nt: TGTGCCAGCAGCGCCGCCACACAGGGGATCTATGGCTACACCTTC

j_gene: TRBJ2-7
d_gene: NA
v_gene: TRBV30
abundance: once
CDR3aa: CAWSGSYEQYF
CDR3nt: TGTGCCTGGTCAGGCTCCTACGAGCAGTACTTC

j_gene: TRBJ2-3
d_gene: TRBD2
v_gene: TRBV29-1
abundance: NA
CDR3aa: CSVGGLAGGRGTDTQYF
CDR3nt: TGCAGCGTTGGGGGACTAGCGGGGGGTCGCGGCACAGATACGCAGTATTTT

j_gene: TRBJ2-3
d_gene: TRBD2
v_gene: TRBV30
abundance: NA
CDR3aa: CAWSGLTSGSTDTQYF
CDR3nt: TGTGCCTGGAGTGGGCTGACTAGCGGGAGCACAGATACGCAGTATTTT

j_gene: TRBJ1-1
d_gene: NA
v_gene: TRBV29-1
abundance: NA
CDR3aa: CSSGRNTEAFF
CDR3nt: TGCAGCTCAGGACGGAACACTGAAGCTTTCTTT

j_gene: TRBJ1-2
d_gene: NA
v_gene: TRBV5-1
abundance: NA
CDR3aa: CASSSDRGTYGYTF
CDR3nt: TGCGCCAGCAGCTCTGACCGGGGTACCTATGGCTACACCTTC

j_gene: TRBJ2-7
d_gene: NA
v_gene: TRBV29-1
abundance: few
CDR3aa: CSVVFAAFPLEQYF
CDR3nt: TGCAGCGTTGTATTTGCGGCATTCCCGCTCGAGCAGTACTTC

j_gene: TRBJ2-7
d_gene: TRBD2
v_gene: TRBV30
abundance: NA
CDR3aa: CAWSVGLAGAYEQYF
CDR3nt: TGTGCCTGGAGTGTCGGGCTAGCGGGGGCCTACGAGCAGTACTTC

j_gene: TRBJ1-5
d_gene: NA
v_gene: TRBV6-5
abundance: few
CDR3aa: CASSLGSWGNQPQHF
CDR3nt: TGTGCCAGCAGCCTCGGGAGTTGGGGCAATCAGCCCCAGCATTTT

j_gene: TRBJ2-3
d_gene: NA
v_gene: TRBV7-9
abundance: NA
CDR3aa: CASSPMGRETDTQYF
CDR3nt: TGTGCCAGCAGCCCTATGGGACGCGAGACAGATACGCAGTATTTT

j_gene: TRBJ2-3
d_gene: NA
v_gene: TRBV29-1
abundance: few
CDR3aa: CSVYYTDTQYF
CDR3nt: TGCAGCGTATACTACACAGATACGCAGTATTTT

j_gene: TRBJ1-5
d_gene: NA
v_gene: TRBV30
abundance: NA
CDR3aa: CTWSSGDDQPQHF
CDR3nt: TGTACCTGGAGTTCAGGGGATGATCAGCCCCAGCATTTT

j_gene: TRBJ2-3
d_gene: TRBD2
v_gene: TRBV5-4
abundance: NA
CDR3aa: CASSLTSGGVPDTQYF
CDR3nt: TGTGCCAGCAGCCTGACTAGCGGGGGGGTCCCAGATACGCAGTATTTT

j_gene: TRBJ1-2
d_gene: TRBD1
v_gene: TRBV2
abundance: NA
CDR3aa: CASLDTGTGYNYGYTF
CDR3nt: TGTGCCAGCCTAGACACCGGGACAGGGTACAACTATGGCTACACCTTC

j_gene: TRBJ2-7
d_gene: NA
v_gene: TRBV19
abundance: NA
CDR3aa: CASSIPGGSYEQYF
CDR3nt: TGTGCCAGTAGTATCCCCGGTGGCAGCTACGAGCAGTACTTC

j_gene: TRBJ1-1
d_gene: NA
v_gene: TRBV5-1
abundance: NA
CDR3aa: CASSPGSRNTEAFF
CDR3nt: TGCGCCAGCAGCCCGGGGTCGAGGAACACTGAAGCTTTCTTT

j_gene: TRBJ1-5
d_gene: NA
v_gene: TRBV2
abundance: few
CDR3aa: CASRGFNQPQHF
CDR3nt: TGTGCCAGCAGGGGGTTCAATCAGCCCCAGCATTTT

j_gene: TRBJ2-3
d_gene: TRBD2
v_gene: TRBV30
abundance: NA
CDR3aa: CAWKLSGDTQYF
CDR3nt: TGTGCCTGGAAGCTTAGCGGGGATACGCAGTATTTT

j_gene: TRBJ1-2
d_gene: NA
v_gene: TRBV30
abundance: NA
CDR3aa: CAWSVGAGATNYGYTF
CDR3nt: TGTGCCTGGAGTGTAGGTGCGGGGGCAACTAACTATGGCTACACCTTC

j_gene: TRBJ2-2
d_gene: TRBD2
v_gene: TRBV25-1
abundance: few
CDR3aa: CASSEYPGTSGGELFF
CDR3nt: TGTGCCAGCAGTGAATATCCCGGGACTAGCGGGGGGGAGCTGTTTTTT

j_gene: TRBJ2-2
d_gene: NA
v_gene: TRBV29-1
abundance: NA
CDR3aa: CSFRRWDTGELFF
CDR3nt: TGCAGCTTTAGACGTTGGGACACCGGGGAGCTGTTTTTT